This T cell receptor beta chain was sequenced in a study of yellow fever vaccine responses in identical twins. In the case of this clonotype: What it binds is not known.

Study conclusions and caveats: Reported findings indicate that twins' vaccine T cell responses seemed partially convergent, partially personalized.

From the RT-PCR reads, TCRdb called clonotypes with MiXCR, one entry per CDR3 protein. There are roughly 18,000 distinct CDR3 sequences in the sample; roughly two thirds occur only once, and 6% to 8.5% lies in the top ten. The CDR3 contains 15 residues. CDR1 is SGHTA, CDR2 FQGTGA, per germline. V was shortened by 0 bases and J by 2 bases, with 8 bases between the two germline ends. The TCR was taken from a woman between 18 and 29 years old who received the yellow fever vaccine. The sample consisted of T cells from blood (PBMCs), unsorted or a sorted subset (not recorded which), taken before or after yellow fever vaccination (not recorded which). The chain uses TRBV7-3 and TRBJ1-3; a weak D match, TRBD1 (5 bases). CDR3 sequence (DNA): TGTGCCAGCAGCTTAACAGGGACGACTGGAAACACCATATATTTT. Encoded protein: CASSLTGTTGNTIYF. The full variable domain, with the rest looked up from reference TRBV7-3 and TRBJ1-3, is GAGVSQTPSNKVTEKGKYVELRCDPISGHTALYWYRQSLGQGPEFLIYFQGTGAADDSGLPNDRFFAVRPEGSVSTLKIQRTERGDSAVYLCASSLTGTTGNTIYFGEGSWLTVV.